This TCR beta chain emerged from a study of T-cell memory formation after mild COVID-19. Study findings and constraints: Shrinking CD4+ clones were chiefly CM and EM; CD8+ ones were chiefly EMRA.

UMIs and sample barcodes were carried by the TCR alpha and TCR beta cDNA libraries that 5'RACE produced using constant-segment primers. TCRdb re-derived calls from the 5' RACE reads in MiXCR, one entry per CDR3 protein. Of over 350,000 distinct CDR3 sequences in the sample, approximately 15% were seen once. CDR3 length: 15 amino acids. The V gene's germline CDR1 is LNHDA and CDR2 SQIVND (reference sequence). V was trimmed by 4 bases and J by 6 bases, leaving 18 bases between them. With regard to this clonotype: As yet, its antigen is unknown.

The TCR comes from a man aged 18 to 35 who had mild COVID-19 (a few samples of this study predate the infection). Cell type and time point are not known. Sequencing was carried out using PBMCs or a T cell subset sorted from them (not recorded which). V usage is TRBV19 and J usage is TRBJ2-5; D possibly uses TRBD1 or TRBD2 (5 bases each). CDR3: CASSTYIHPGQTQYF. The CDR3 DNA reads TGTGCCAGTAGTACTTACATTCATCCGGGGCAGACCCAGTACTTC.